Following are 11 T cell receptor beta chains from one sample sequenced in a study of T cells in Graves' hyperthyroidism and ophthalmopathy. Amplification targeted TCR beta CDR3 regions from RNA transcripts. The HTBI primer set was used in a first-round RT-PCR of the TCR CDR3. TCRdb passed the multiplex PCR reads through MiXCR, listing each CDR3 protein once. The sample lists some 570,000 distinct CDR3 sequences; 12% to 15% were seen once. The source material was blood. The source is a woman aged 18-35 years with Graves' ophthalmopathy.

A word on this clonotype: A read error may account for a junction end that differs from germline. The V call is TRBV5-6, the J call TRBJ1-5; TRBD1 matches 7 bases. This CDR3 comprises 15 residues. Germline assignment: CDR1 SGHDT and CDR2 YYEEEE. CDR3 in amino acids: CVSSYGTVNWQPQHF. The CDR3 DNA sequence: TGTGTCAGCAGCTACGGGACAGTCAATTGGCAGCCCCAGCATTTT.

The V and J genes are TRBV29-1 and TRBJ2-4, with D tentatively TRBD2 (6 bases). V was clipped by 0 bases and J by 6 bases, with 18 bases between them. This CDR3 is built from 16 residues. CDR1 and CDR2 from the germline V gene are SQVTM and ANQGSEA. CDR3 loop: CSVEDRGTLKPNIQYF. CDR3 bases: TGCAGCGTTGAAGATCGGGGGACGTTAAAACCAAACATTCAGTACTTC.

This rearrangement joins TRBV3-1 to TRBJ2-7, with TRBD1 matching over 8 bases. CDR1 and CDR2 from the germline V gene are LGHDT and YNNKEL (reference sequence). V dropped 0 bases and J dropped 0; count of bases not matched to a gene: 10. This CDR3 has 18 amino acids. The CDR3 region has the DNA TGTGCCAGCAGCCAAGATCGAGGGGGGACAGGTATCTCCTACGAGCAGTACTTC. Translated, it gives CASSQDRGGTGISYEQYF.

In the case of this clonotype: An end of the junction does not agree with germline; a read error may underlie this. The J gene is TRBJ1-5, the V gene TRBV6-2 or TRBV6-3, with TRBD1 as a possible D gene (5 bases). The CDR3 is 15 residues long. Germline V gene data show CDR1 as MNHEY and CDR2 as SVGEGT. The CDR3, as DNA: TGTGCCGGCAGTTCTCAGGGTGGCAGCAATCAGCCCCAGCATTTT. It is translated as CAGSSQGGSNQPQHF.

There are many counts of this clonotype. The chain employs TRBV7-9 and TRBJ1-1; 8 nucleotides match TRBD1. The CDR3 is made up of 14 amino acids. Germline CDR1 SEHNR, CDR2 FQNEAQ (reference sequence). J gave up 1 base and V 6 bases, and 4 bases lay outside the gene matches. In DNA form, the CDR3 reads TGTGCCAGCAGAGTAGGACAGGGGAACACTGAAGCTTTCTTT. Translation gives CASRVGQGNTEAFF.

This clonotype has only a few counts. The chain uses TRBV19 and TRBJ2-7; D is ambiguous. The CDR3 is 12 residues long. Germline CDR1 LNHDA, CDR2 SQIVND (reference sequence). Trimming pared 3 bases from V and 4 bases from J, leaving 7 bases between. The CDR3, as DNA: TGTGCCAGTAGTATTTTCGGTTACGAGCAGTACTTC. As protein: CASSIFGYEQYF.

The sample holds many counts of this clonotype. V is TRBV28 and J is TRBJ1-5; no reliable D call. Germline V gives CDR1 MDHEN, CDR2 SYDVKM. The ends were cut back, 1 base at V and 0 bases at J, with 10 bases in the middle. CDR3 length: 16 residues. The DNA of the CDR3 is TGTGCCAGCAGTTTATATGTTCAATATAGCAATCAGCCCCAGCATTTT. It yields the protein CASSLYVQYSNQPQHF.

This clonotype was observed a few times. The CDR3 protein is CASMQREGQWFF. DNA for the CDR3: TGTGCCAGTATGCAGCGGGAGGGCCAATGGTTCTTC. This chain uses TRBV19 with TRBJ2-1; 10 bases map to TRBD2. The CDR3 is made up of 12 amino acids. J lost 15 bases, V lost 7 bases, and 9 bases had no gene match. In germline, CDR1 is LNHDA, CDR2 SQIVND (reference sequence).

This clonotype was observed at least ten times. V usage is TRBV11-2 and J usage is TRBJ1-2, with TRBD1 matching over 8 bases. The CDR3 is made up of 16 amino acids. J was trimmed by 4 bases and V by 7 bases; bases with no gene match: 14. From germline, CDR1 is SGHAT and CDR2 FQNNGV. The CDR3 protein is CASTRGQDWDIYGYTF. Here the CDR3 DNA reads TGTGCCAGCACCCGGGGACAGGACTGGGATATCTATGGCTACACCTTC.

This clonotype has only a few counts. V usage is TRBV5-1 and J usage is TRBJ1-6; D gene ambiguous. The CDR3 extends over 13 amino acids. CDR1 SGHRS and CDR2 YFSETQ come from the germline V gene. Trimming shortened V by 5 bases and J by 7 bases, and 10 bases separated the two germline ends. CDR3 amino acids: CASRAEENSPLHF. The CDR3 bases are TGCGCCAGCAGAGCCGAGGAAAATTCACCCCTCCACTTT.

CDR3 residues: CASSSPAGGAPLAVEETQYF. The DNA for the CDR3 is TGTGCCAGCAGTAGCCCGGCAGGGGGCGCGCCACTAGCGGTAGAAGAGACCCAGTACTTC. This rearrangement joins TRBV28 to TRBJ2-5, with D perhaps assigned TRBD1 or TRBD2 (8 bases each). CDR1 MDHEN and CDR2 SYDVKM come from the germline V gene. Trimming shortened V by 5 bases and J by 3 bases, and 31 bases separated the two germline ends. This CDR3 is 20 amino acids long.